The clone carrying this T cell receptor (beta chain) has just a few counts. This sample is part of a study of regulatory T cells in long-lasting Graves disease. Time point described: persistent/refractory GD, antithyroid drugs over 5 years with positive TRAb. PBMC RNA served as the TCR library source. CDR3 regions were amplified by Arm-PCR using iRepertoire HTBI primers to build TCR beta libraries. As originally analysed: Sequenced samples collectively carried some 60 TRBV and 14 TRBJ segments. TCRdb re-analysed the multiplex PCR reads in MiXCR, keeping a single row per CDR3 protein. The V and J calls were determined by TCRdb, not by the authors. The table has some 450,000 distinct CDR3 sequences, around 24% seen once. The CDR3 runs to 13 residues. V lost 4 bases and J 3 bases, leaving 9 bases between the germline ends. CDR1 and CDR2 (germline): LGHDT, YNNKEL (reference sequence).

The TCR sequence derives from a female donor with Graves disease. V is TRBV3-1 and J is TRBJ1-1; D perhaps matches TRBD1 (5 bases). Here the sequenced sample was peripheral blood mononuclear cells (PBMCs), taken when the disease was refractory, from a patient treated with antithyroid drugs. In nucleotides, the CDR3 is TGTGCCAGCAGCCTACAGGTCTACACTGAAGCTTTCTTT. Its protein product is CASSLQVYTEAFF.